These 3 T cell receptor beta chains came from one sample sequenced in a study of radiation and T cells in renal cell carcinoma. Indicated time point: blood 4 weeks post-SBRT, at nephrectomy. Stated treatment: 15 Gy SBRT to primary tumor, nephrectomy 4 weeks later. The repertoire was sequenced with immunoSEQ multiplex PCR; TCRdb's copy has only in-frame clones and lacks some. The table lists approximately 65,000 clones, 60% to 85% of them singletons. Sequencing was performed on blood, taken from a patient whose treatment included radiotherapy and nephrectomy. The receptors come from a man in his 60s with renal cell carcinoma.

J is TRBJ1-2 and V is TRBV19; a possible D gene is TRBD1 (6 bases). The CDR3 has 14 amino acids. With 6 bases removed from V and 6 bases from J, the gap between germline ends came to 17 bases. The germline CDR1 and CDR2 sequences are LNHDA and SQIVND (reference sequence). CDR3 in DNA: TGTGCCAGTAGACCAAACCGGGACATCCATGGCTACACCTTC. Its translation: CASRPNRDIHGYTF.

This rearrangement joins TRBV7-6 to TRBJ1-2, with D perhaps TRBD1 (6 bases). Germline-derived CDR1 and CDR2 are SGHVS and FNYEAQ. Trimming removed 4 bases from V and 9 bases from J, with 15 bases in between. This CDR3 contains 13 residues. The CDR3 loop is CASSSEGGDSYTF. CDR3 coding DNA: TGTGCCAGCAGCTCCGAAGGGGGGGATAGCTACACCTTC.

The CDR3 nucleotides read TGTGCCAGCAGTAAAGCCGCGGGACAGGGGGCCTATGAGCAGTTCTTC. The encoded protein is CASSKAAGQGAYEQFF. The chain links TRBV11-3 to TRBJ2-1; TRBD1 agrees at 12 bases. The CDR3 length is 16 residues. Germline CDR1 reads SGHNT; CDR2 reads YENEEA. V was pared by 6 bases and J by 8 bases, with 11 bases of the junction left unmatched.